The entry below gives a single T cell receptor (beta chain) sequence along with its context. This sample stems from a study of Ad26.COV2.S vaccination and SARS-CoV-2 variants. Sequencing used immunoSEQ multiplex PCR; TCRdb keeps in-frame clones, though not all of them. The sample lists about 350,000 clones, just over 90% occurring once. V trimming: 4 bases; J trimming: 5 bases; junction bases outside the gene matches: 13. The V gene's germline CDR1 is SGHNT and CDR2 YYREEE (reference sequence). The CDR3 covers 16 residues. This chain links TRBV5-4 with TRBJ2-7; 9 bases are a match to TRBD2. The sample consisted of peripheral blood, taken after recovery from COVID-19. The origin of this receptor is a human donor who had recovered from COVID-19. CDR3 nucleotides: TGTGCCAGCAGCGGGATGACTAGCGGCGAGAACAACGAGCAGTACTTC. This encodes CASSGMTSGENNEQYF.